The source of this T cell receptor (beta chain) is a study of T cells after yellow fever vaccination (dated by TCRdb to about 2019). About the investigation overall: The SMART-Seq v4 Ultra Low Input RNA kit was used to prepare libraries from fractions with low cell numbers. To track T-cell clones before and after primary and booster YFV17D yellow fever vaccination, bulk TCR alpha and beta repertoires were sequenced longitudinally. Two healthy male donors, one aged 18 to 29 and one aged 30 to 40 years, made up the cohort. Blood was collected at multiple timepoints before and after primary and secondary immunization, and bulk PBMC replicates and cell subsets were isolated. Overall results and qualifications from the work: Because the study included only a couple of donors, the extent to which the findings can be generalized is limited. Compared with the primary T-cell response, the secondary T-cell response was faster but weaker, reaching its peak on day 5 rather than on day 15. Most clones expanded after primary vaccination (about 95% of CD4 and roughly 90% of CD8) were re-detected after the booster, suggesting that broad memory maintenance occurred. FACS-sorted repertoires could contain abundant contaminating clonotypes from the bulk population, so computational filtering was required. A small share of clonotypes was detected in both CD4 and CD8 compartments, with the overlap likely arising from convergent recombination.

The sequencer listed for this sample is Illumina NovaSeq 6000. TCR cDNA was made using 5'RACE template switching, a step that added a universal primer site and unique molecular identifiers. Priming for cDNA synthesis came from both the TCR alpha and TCR beta constant segments. Two PCR steps were used to amplify libraries, with sample barcodes and sequencing adapters being added in the second step. Sequencing of libraries was performed on Illumina HiSeq 2500 (2x100 bp) or NovaSeq (2x150 bp). The authors' analysis ran thus. MIGEC was used to demultiplex reads and collapse the reads into UMI consensus sequences, and MiXCR was used for V(D)J alignment. Vaccine-responding clonotypes were identified with edgeR using replicate PBMC samples, with FDR below 0.01 and a log2 fold change above 5 up to day 15 being required. CD4 or CD8 identity was assigned to each bulk clonotype according to whether the clonotype was present at higher abundance in the sequenced CD4 repertoire or the sequenced CD8 repertoire. TCRdb reran the public reads through fastp at Q25 and MiXCR, keeping productive beta chains. CDR3 protein duplicates are merged, each entry listing the most common genes and DNA. The V and J calls and clone size are TCRdb's, not the authors'. The sample table holds roughly 330,000 distinct CDR3 sequences, of which approximately 4% were seen once. The ten largest clones take up 20% to 25% of the sample.

This specimen's treatment or condition label, per the study, means: live attenuated yellow fever vaccine strain. At every blood-draw timepoint, two biological replicates of bulk PBMCs were collected. PBMCs were isolated from peripheral blood using a standard Ficoll-Paque protocol. TriZol was used to extract RNA from bulk PBMCs, CD4 and CD8 fractions, and dextramer-positive and dextramer-negative fractions. The table lists this clonotype with many counts. Its specific antigen is unknown. The input lacks base qualities; no much larger clone sits a single base away. The germline V end is reduced by 6 bases and the J end by 5 bases; junction bases left unmatched: 7. CDR1 MNHEY and CDR2 SMNVEV were looked up in the germline V gene (reference sequence). Reading from cysteine to phenylalanine, the CDR3 counts 14 amino acids. This entry keeps only the CDR3 DNA: 42 bases, framed from base 1.

The chain uses TRBV27 and TRBJ1-1; TRBD1 agrees with 9 junctional bases. The material was PBMCs, obtained 5 days after the yellow fever booster vaccination. The receptor was isolated from a man between 18 and 29 years old who received the YFV17D yellow fever vaccine. The CDR3 protein sequence reads: CASSAQGAGTEAFF. The nucleotide sequence is TGTGCCAGCAGCGCACAGGGGGCTGGGACTGAAGCTTTCTTT.